The clone carrying this T cell receptor beta chain has more than one count but fewer than ten. Its antigen is currently unknown. Separate cDNA molecules each had unique molecular identifiers attached to them. Via MiXCR, TCRdb re-called the 5' RACE reads, giving one row per CDR3 protein. The table records around 45,000 distinct CDR3 sequences, roughly 7% of them present only once. This sample was taken from a study of early T cells in non-severe SARS-CoV-2 infection. Study-wide context: Alpha and beta chains were unpaired, from unsorted whole-blood bulk RNA.

The ends were cut back, 2 bases at V and 6 bases at J, with 10 bases in the middle. The CDR3 has 12 residues. CDR1 and CDR2 (germline): DFQATT, SNEGSKA (reference sequence). Study-level points and caveats: In VDJdb matching, anti-spike CD8 responses were favored while private and CD4 specificities went missing.

The chain carries TRBV20-1 and TRBJ1-2; D is uncertain. Specimen: whole blood. The sequence derives from an adult who was a healthcare worker with PCR-confirmed SARS-CoV-2 infection or an uninfected control (not recorded which). As DNA, the CDR3 is TGCAGTGCTAGAAGGGAGGTGGATGGCTACACCTTC. Protein product: CSARREVDGYTF.